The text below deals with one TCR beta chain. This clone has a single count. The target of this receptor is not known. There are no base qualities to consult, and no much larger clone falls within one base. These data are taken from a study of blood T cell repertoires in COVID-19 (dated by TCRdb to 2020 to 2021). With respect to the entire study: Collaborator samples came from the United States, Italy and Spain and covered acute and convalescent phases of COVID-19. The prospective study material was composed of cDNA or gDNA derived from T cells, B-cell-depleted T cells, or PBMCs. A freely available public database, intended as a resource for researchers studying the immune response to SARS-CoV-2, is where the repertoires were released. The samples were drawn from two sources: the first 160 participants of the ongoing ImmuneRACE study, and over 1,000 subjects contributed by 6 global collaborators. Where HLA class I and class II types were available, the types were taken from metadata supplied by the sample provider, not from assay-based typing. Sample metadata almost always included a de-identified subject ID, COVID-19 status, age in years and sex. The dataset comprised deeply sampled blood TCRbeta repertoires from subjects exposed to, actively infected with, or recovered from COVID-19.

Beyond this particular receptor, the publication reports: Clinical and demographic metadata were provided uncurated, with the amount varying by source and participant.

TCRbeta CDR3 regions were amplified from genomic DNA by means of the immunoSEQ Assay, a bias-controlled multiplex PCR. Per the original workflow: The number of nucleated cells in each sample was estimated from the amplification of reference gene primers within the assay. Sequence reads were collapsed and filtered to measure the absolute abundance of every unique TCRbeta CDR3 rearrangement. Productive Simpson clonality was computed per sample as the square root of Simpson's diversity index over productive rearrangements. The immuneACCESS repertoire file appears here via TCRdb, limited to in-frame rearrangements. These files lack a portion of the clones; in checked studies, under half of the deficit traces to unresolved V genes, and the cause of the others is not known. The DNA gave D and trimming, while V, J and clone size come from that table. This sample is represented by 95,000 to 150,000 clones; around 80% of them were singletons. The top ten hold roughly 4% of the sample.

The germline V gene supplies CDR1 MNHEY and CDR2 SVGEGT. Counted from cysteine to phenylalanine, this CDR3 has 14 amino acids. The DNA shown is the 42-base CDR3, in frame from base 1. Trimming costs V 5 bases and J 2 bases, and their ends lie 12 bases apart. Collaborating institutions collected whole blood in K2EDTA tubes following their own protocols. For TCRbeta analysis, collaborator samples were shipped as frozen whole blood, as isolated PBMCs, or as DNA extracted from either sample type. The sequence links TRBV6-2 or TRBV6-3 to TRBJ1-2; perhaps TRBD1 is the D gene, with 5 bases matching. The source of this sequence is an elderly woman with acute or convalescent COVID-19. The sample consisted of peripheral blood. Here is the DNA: TGTGCCAGCAGTCCGACAGCCCTAAACTATGGCTACACCTTC. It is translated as CASSPTALNYGYTF.